A selection of T cell receptor beta chains follows, all from one sample in a study of T cells in Graves' hyperthyroidism and ophthalmopathy. TCRdb analysed the multiplex PCR reads with MiXCR anew, one entry per CDR3 protein. The data show roughly 800,000 distinct CDR3 sequences, about two fifths seen once. Sequencing used blood. Every receptor here comes from a man between 18 and 29 years old with Graves' hyperthyroidism. Each CDR3 is given with its conserved first and last residue. A D gene is named only where the DNA matches it firmly. Size is omitted from some rows. Given values are once, few, many or a class for expanded clones.

J: TRBJ1-5
V: TRBV19
size: many
D: TRBD1
CDR3: CASSYYRGTGQPQHF
DNA: TGTGCCAGTAGCTATTACAGGGGAACGGGGCAGCCCCAGCATTTT

J: TRBJ1-5
V: TRBV12-3/TRBV12-4
size: NA
D: NA
CDR3: CASSYSSGTFNQPQHF
DNA: TGTGCCAGCAGTTACTCGTCCGGGACATTTAATCAGCCCCAGCATTTT

J: TRBJ2-5
V: TRBV19
size: NA
D: NA
CDR3: CAWSLVETQYF
DNA: TGTGCCTGGAGTCTGGTAGAGACCCAGTACTTC

J: TRBJ2-5
V: TRBV4-1
size: NA
D: NA
CDR3: CASSQDPTVQLETQYF
DNA: TGCGCCAGCAGCCAAGATCCGACAGTCCAGCTTGAGACCCAGTACTTC

J: TRBJ2-7
V: TRBV16
size: few
D: NA
CDR3: CASSQSRYTYEQYF
DNA: TGTGCCAGCAGCCAATCCCGATACACCTACGAGCAGTACTTC

J: TRBJ1-1
V: TRBV20-1
size: NA
D: NA
CDR3: CSASIRGTEAFF
DNA: TGCAGTGCTAGTATTAGGGGCACTGAAGCTTTCTTT

J: TRBJ1-6
V: TRBV5-1
size: NA
D: NA
CDR3: CASSLELARESSPLHF
DNA: TGCGCCAGCAGCTTGGAATTGGCTAGGGAAAGTTCACCCCTCCACTTT

J: TRBJ2-7
V: TRBV2
size: many
D: NA
CDR3: CAIQSGPYEQYF
DNA: TGTGCCATTCAGTCTGGGCCCTACGAGCAGTACTTC

J: TRBJ2-7
V: TRBV19
size: many
D: TRBD1
CDR3: CASSLAGGFDEQYF
DNA: TGTGCCAGTAGTTTGGCAGGGGGTTTCGACGAGCAGTACTTC

J: TRBJ2-4
V: TRBV25-1
size: NA
D: TRBD1
CDR3: CASGQGGIQYF
DNA: TGTGCCTCGGGACAGGGTGGCATTCAGTACTTC

J: TRBJ1-1
V: TRBV4-1
size: NA
D: TRBD1
CDR3: CASTKTGGRSEAFF
DNA: TGTGCCAGCACCAAGACAGGGGGGCGGTCTGAAGCTTTCTTT

J: TRBJ1-2
V: TRBV12-3/TRBV12-4
size: many
D: NA
CDR3: CASSLGTVYGYTF
DNA: TGTGCCAGCAGTTTAGGGACAGTCTATGGCTACACCTTC

J: TRBJ1-6
V: TRBV29-1
size: NA
D: NA
CDR3: CSVDTENSPLHF
DNA: TGCAGCGTTGATACAGAAAATTCACCCCTCCACTTT

J: TRBJ2-7
V: TRBV6-5
size: many
D: NA
CDR3: CASSDRTSYEQYF
DNA: TGTGCCAGCAGTGACAGAACCTCCTACGAGCAGTACTTC

J: TRBJ1-4
V: TRBV2
size: once
D: NA
CDR3: CASSGEQEKLFF
DNA: TGTGCCAGCAGTGGTGAACAAGAAAAACTGTTTTTT